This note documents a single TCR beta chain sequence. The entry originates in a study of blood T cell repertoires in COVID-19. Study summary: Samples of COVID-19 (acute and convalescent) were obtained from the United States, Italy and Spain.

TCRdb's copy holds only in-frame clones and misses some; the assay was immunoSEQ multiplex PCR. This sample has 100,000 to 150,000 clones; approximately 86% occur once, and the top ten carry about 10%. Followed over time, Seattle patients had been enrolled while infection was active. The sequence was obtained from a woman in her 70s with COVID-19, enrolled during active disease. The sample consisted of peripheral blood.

CDR3 bases: TGTGCCAGCACCCCGCGTGGGGCCCAGGGGACTGAAGCTTTCTTT. Translated, it gives CASTPRGAQGTEAFF. This rearrangement joins TRBV27 to TRBJ1-1; tentative D call: TRBD1 (6 bases). The CDR3 sequence is 15 residues long. CDR1 is MNHEY and CDR2 is SMNVEV in the germline V gene (reference sequence). Trimming shortened V by 7 bases and J by 5 bases, and 20 bases separated the two germline ends.